This TCR beta chain was recovered during a study of shared T cell receptors in the human thymus. Losses at the gene ends were 2 bases for V and 10 bases for J; bases not matched to a gene: 8. The CDR3 is made up of 15 amino acids. The germline CDR1 and CDR2 sequences are SGHAT and FQNNGV. The data were produced by immunoSEQ multiplex PCR, yet TCRdb's version contains in-frame clones alone and is incomplete. The data show approximately 760,000 clones, 75% to 90% seen once. These same data were also listed under a study on human thymus T cells.

The source is a girl under three years old with a congenital heart defect. The chain recombines TRBV11-2 with TRBJ1-6; 7 bases line up with TRBD1. The sequenced material came from thymocytes. CDR3 sequence (DNA): TGTGCCAGCAGCTTAAAGTCGACAGGGTCCTCACCCCTCCACTTT. Translated: CASSLKSTGSSPLHF.